These 8 T cell receptor beta chains were sequenced from one sample in a study of cytomegalovirus exposure and HLA in healthy donors (TCRdb year 2017). The library was produced with the immunoSEQ multiplex PCR assay. For the multiplex PCR, a mixture combining 60 forward primers for TCR Vbeta segments and 13 reverse primers for TCR Jbeta segments was used. TCRdb stores this immuneACCESS table with in-frame sequences only. Part of the clones is absent; in the studies checked, under half of the shortfall reflects unresolved V genes, and no reason is known for the rest. This sample gives 200,000 to 250,000 clones in total; 77% of them show up just once. In total, the top ten clones hold less than 3.5% of the sample. The source material was PBMCs. The receptors here all came from a woman aged 55-75 years in good health and CMV-seropositive.

The V gene is TRBV2, the J gene TRBJ2-5, with D possibly being TRBD2 (6 bases). Germline V gene data show CDR1 as SNHLY and CDR2 as FYNNEI. This CDR3 is built from 12 residues. V was cut by 11 bases and J by 9 bases, with 19 bases left in between. CDR3 in amino acids: CASASGPSSQYF. CDR3 DNA sequence: TGTGCCTCAGCAAGCGGGCCTTCGTCCCAGTACTTC.

Of note for this clone: One end of the junction fails to match germline, which may point to a read error. The chain carries TRBV7-9 and TRBJ2-7; the D gene is possibly TRBD1 (5 bases). The CDR3 is 12 amino acids. CDR1 and CDR2 from the germline V gene are SEHNR and FQNEAQ (reference sequence). CDR3 nucleotide sequence: TGTTCCAGCAGCTACGACAGCTACGAGCAGTACTTC. Protein: CSSSYDSYEQYF. Combining the CDR3 with reference TRBV7-9 and TRBJ2-7 gives the whole variable domain DTGVSQNPRHKITKRGQNVTFRCDPISEHNRLYWYRQTLGQGPEFLTYFQNEAQLEKSRLLSDRFSAERPKGSFSTLEIQRTEQGDSAMYLCSSSYDSYEQYFGPGTRLTVT.

There are a few counts of this clone. The chain joins TRBV6-1 to TRBJ1-4; D unresolved. V was cut by 8 bases and J by 8 bases, with 21 bases left in between. This CDR3 is 15 amino acids long. The germline V gene encodes CDR1 MNHNS and CDR2 SASEGT. This CDR3 is CASFRGGDSWEKLFF. The CDR3 DNA reads as TGTGCCAGCTTCCGGGGTGGTGATTCGTGGGAAAAACTGTTTTTT.

As DNA, the CDR3 is TGTGCCAGTAGTATAGGGGCCCAAAATCAGCCCCAGCATTTT. This sequence encodes CASSIGAQNQPQHF. The chain couples TRBV19 to TRBJ1-5; D ambiguous. Germline V gene lookup returns CDR1 LNHDA and CDR2 SQIVND (reference sequence). The CDR3 length is 14 residues. Trimming took 1 base from V and 4 from J, leaving 8 bases between them.

Only a few counts were recorded for this clone. The chain combines TRBV11-3 with TRBJ2-3; TRBD2 aligns across 7 bases. Losses at the gene ends were 5 bases for V and 5 bases for J; bases not matched to a gene: 10. The CDR3 covers 15 residues. Germline V gives CDR1 SGHNT, CDR2 YENEEA. CDR3 protein: CASSRSLAGEDTQYF. In nucleotides, the CDR3 is TGTGCCAGCAGCCGATCTCTTGCGGGGGAAGATACGCAGTATTTT.

V gene TRBV6-5 combines with J gene TRBJ2-7; TRBD2 is a possible D gene (6 bases). CDR1 and CDR2 from the germline V gene are MNHEY and SVGAGI. This CDR3 contains 15 residues. The V end was cut by 2 bases, the J end by 4 bases, with 15 bases between. The CDR3 DNA is TGTGCCAGCAGTTACCGGAGGGCCCAGCATTACGAGCAGTACTTC. This codes for CASSYRRAQHYEQYF.

V gene TRBV11-2 combines with J gene TRBJ2-7; the match to TRBD1 covers 9 bases. The CDR3 extends over 15 amino acids. Trimming removed 4 bases from V and 3 bases from J; junction bases left unmatched: 7. CDR1 SGHAT and CDR2 FQNNGV come from the germline V gene. CDR3 nucleotide sequence: TGTGCCAGCAGCTCGGGACAGGGCCTGGACTACGAGCAGTACTTC. Amino acids: CASSSGQGLDYEQYF.

The rearrangement links TRBV12-5 to TRBJ2-3; 8 bases are a match to TRBD2. The CDR3 loop spans 18 amino acids. Germline loops: CDR1 LGHNT, CDR2 FRNRAP. The J segment lost 2 bases and the V segment lost 5 bases, leaving 15 bases of the junction unmatched. The DNA of the CDR3 is TGTGCTAGTGGTCCAACCCTCTGGGGTAGCGGGGACACAGATACGCAGTATTTT. This codes for CASGPTLWGSGDTDTQYF.